This T cell receptor beta chain was sequenced during a study of T cell repertoires in cytomegalovirus infection. The overall study: Through public TCR beta signatures, both CMV infection and matching HLA type were indicated.

Study conclusions and caveats: The ex vivo response was dominated by HLA-C-restricted CMV-specific TCR beta clonotypes. Frequencies of public TCR beta families were cumulated, and this identified carriers of CMV plus the relevant HLA.

The V and J ends lost 2 bases and 8 bases respectively, with 10 bases between them. The germline V gene has CDR1 SGHVS and CDR2 FNYEAQ. This CDR3 has 13 amino acids. In TCRdb, the reads were re-called with MiXCR into one record per CDR3 protein. The sample carries about 740,000 distinct CDR3 sequences, around 31% recorded once. Concerning this clonotype: Its antigen is unknown.

The chain has TRBV7-6 and TRBJ2-1; no firm D call. The material was cultured PBMCs, obtained from culture after CMV antigen stimulation. The sequence came from a human donor in good health (CMV status not recorded). Some clones in this sample may be carry-over from other donors' samples. The CDR3 region is CASSLWDQDEQFF. CDR3 nucleotides: TGTGCCAGCAGCTTATGGGATCAGGATGAGCAGTTCTTC.